Below are 9 T cell receptor beta chains sequenced from a single sample in a study of cytomegalovirus exposure and HLA in healthy donors. PCR primers comprised 60 Vbeta and 13 Jbeta primers. The table came from immunoSEQ multiplex PCR; TCRdb's copy has only in-frame clones and leaves some out. The sample lists about 160,000 clones; roughly 79% were seen once. The specimen sequenced was PBMCs. These receptors were taken from a man under 40 in good health and CMV-seronegative.

This clone was seen only once. This rearrangement joins TRBV5-6 to TRBJ1-5; 8 bases map to TRBD1. The V and J ends lost 4 bases and 0 bases, in that order; junction bases with no gene match: 3. CDR1 SGHDT and CDR2 YYEEEE come from the germline V gene. The CDR3 is made up of 15 amino acids. CDR3 DNA: TGTGCCAGCAGCCACAGGGGGAATAGCAATCAGCCCCAGCATTTT. Its protein product is CASSHRGNSNQPQHF.

The rearrangement joins TRBV28 to TRBJ1-6, with 9 bases identical to TRBD1. Trimming at V came to 4 bases and at J to 6 bases, leaving 10 bases not matched to a gene. This CDR3 has 17 amino acids. Germline CDR1 reads MDHEN; CDR2 reads SYDVKM. The CDR3: CASSSNLVGQGNSPLHF. The CDR3 DNA follows: TGTGCCAGCAGTTCAAATTTGGTGGGACAGGGTAATTCACCCCTCCACTTT.

The gene calls are TRBV9 and TRBJ2-5, with 7 bases lining up with TRBD1. The V segment lost 0 bases and the J segment 0 bases; nucleotides outside the gene matches: 17. Germline-derived CDR1 and CDR2 are SGDLS and YYNGEE. CDR3 length: 20 residues. DNA of the CDR3: TGTGCCAGCAGCGTAGCGTTCTCATTTCGGGGACAGCCTCACCAAGAGACCCAGTACTTC. Translation: CASSVAFSFRGQPHQETQYF.

The CDR3 DNA follows: TGTGCCAGCAATCGAGGGGGCTGGAATTCACCCCTCCACTTT. Residues: CASNRGGWNSPLHF. This chain connects TRBV25-1 to TRBJ1-6; 7 bases line up with TRBD1. The V segment lost 7 bases and the J segment 7 bases; nucleotides outside the gene matches: 7. The germline CDR1 and CDR2 sequences are MGHDK and SYGVNS. This CDR3 is 14 amino acids long.

In the case of this clone: Other DNA sequences in this sample translate to the same CDR3. Here the CDR3 DNA reads TGTGCCTCTTTGACAGGGGCCGGACCCGGGGAGCTGTTTTTT. It is translated as CASLTGAGPGELFF. The rearrangement uses TRBV30 and TRBJ2-2; 8 bases are shared with TRBD1. Germline CDR1 and CDR2: GTSNPN and SVGIG (reference sequence). The CDR3 consists of 14 residues. Trimming removed 7 bases from V and 6 bases from J; junction bases left unmatched: 10.

This rearrangement joins TRBV7-3 to TRBJ2-4; 12 bases are a match to TRBD2. Germline assignment: CDR1 SGHTA and CDR2 FQGTGA. V trimming: 5 bases; J trimming: 5 bases; junction bases outside the gene matches: 4. The CDR3 extends over 15 amino acids. The CDR3 DNA follows: TGTGCCAGCAGCCCTAGCGGGGGGGCCCAAAACATTCAGTACTTC. It translates to CASSPSGGAQNIQYF.

The chain has TRBV30 and TRBJ1-1, with 8 bases identical to TRBD1. Losses at the gene ends were 7 bases for V and 4 bases for J; bases not matched to a gene: 5. Germline CDR1 reads GTSNPN; CDR2 reads SVGIG (reference sequence). This CDR3 is 12 amino acids long. The CDR3 loop reads CASEDRATEAFF. The CDR3, as DNA: TGTGCCTCCGAGGACAGGGCCACTGAAGCTTTCTTT.

V gene TRBV4-3 combines with J gene TRBJ1-6; 7 bases align to TRBD1. The germline gives CDR1 LGHNA, CDR2 YSLEER. Losses at the gene ends were 6 bases for V and 7 bases for J; bases not matched to a gene: 6. The CDR3 contains 14 residues. The CDR3 sequence is CASRSEGANSPLHF. The DNA of the CDR3 is TGCGCCAGCAGGTCCGAGGGGGCGAATTCACCCCTCCACTTT.

The chain couples TRBV4-2 to TRBJ2-3; 10 bases match TRBD2. Germline V gene sequence: CDR1 LGHNA, CDR2 YNFKEQ. The CDR3 sequence is 16 residues long. Trimming took 0 bases from V and 2 from J; bases not matched to a gene: 2. The CDR3 DNA reads as TGTGCCAGCAGCCAAGAGCTAGCGGGAGACACAGATACGCAGTATTTT. This gives the protein CASSQELAGDTDTQYF.